These 15 T cell receptor beta chains were sequenced from one sample in a study of blood T cell repertoires in COVID-19. TCRdb's copy holds only in-frame clones and misses some; the assay was immunoSEQ multiplex PCR. The sample lists 260,000 or so clones, 88% occurring once. Sequenced material: PBMCs or T cells enriched from blood (not recorded which). The receptors stem from a woman aged 40-49 years with acute COVID-19.

The V gene is TRBV14, the J gene TRBJ2-2; unclear D gene. V lost 6 bases to trimming and J lost 3 bases, with 11 bases between them. Germline V lookup: CDR1 SGHDN, CDR2 FVKESK. CDR3 length equals 14 residues. CDR3 in amino acids: CASSPVRYTGELFF. CDR3 sequence (DNA): TGTGCCAGCAGTCCCGTTCGGTACACCGGGGAGCTGTTTTTT.

This clone was found once. The rearrangement uses TRBV4-1 and TRBJ2-6; D unclear. Trimming pared 5 bases from V and 2 bases from J, leaving 16 bases between. There are 17 residues in the CDR3. Germline V CDR1 and CDR2: MGHRA, YSYEKL. The CDR3 is CASSKSVLLAGANVLTF. The CDR3 bases are TGCGCCAGCAGCAAAAGCGTACTTCTCGCTGGGGCCAACGTCCTGACTTTC.

The chain employs TRBV30 and TRBJ1-4; possible D gene TRBD1, 6 bases. The V gene's germline CDR1 is GTSNPN and CDR2 SVGIG (reference sequence). The length of the CDR3 is 15 residues. V was clipped by 4 bases and J by 8 bases, with 20 bases between them. CDR3: CAWTPGGGLAEKLFF. CDR3 coding DNA: TGTGCCTGGACCCCGGGCGGGGGGCTTGCCGAAAAACTGTTTTTT.

The V and J genes are TRBV10-3 and TRBJ1-4; 9 bases fit TRBD1. V was pared by 6 bases and J by 8 bases, with 7 bases of the junction left unmatched. CDR1 and CDR2 from the germline V gene are ENHRY and SYGVKD. The CDR3 totals 14 residues. CDR3 sequence (DNA): TGTGCCATCAGCCCGGGACAGGGATACGAAAAACTGTTTTTT. Protein: CAISPGQGYEKLFF.

This chain links TRBV20-1 with TRBJ2-3; D might be TRBD1 (5 bases). The CDR3 loop spans 12 amino acids. In germline, CDR1 is DFQATT, CDR2 SNEGSKA (reference sequence). The V and J ends lost 3 bases and 4 bases respectively, with 8 bases between them. For the CDR3, the DNA is TGCAGTGCTAGTCAGGGCTCAGATACGCAGTATTTT. Residues: CSASQGSDTQYF.

This clone was observed a handful of times. CDR3 DNA: TGTGCCAGCAGCCCCGATAGCGGGAGGCTATCGAGCAATGAGCAGTTCTTC. Its translation is CASSPDSGRLSSNEQFF. V usage is TRBV3-1 (or the pseudogene TRBV3-2) and J usage is TRBJ2-1; 10 bases are a match to TRBD2. This CDR3 is 17 amino acids long. CDR1 and CDR2 from the germline V gene are LGHDT and YNNKEL (reference sequence). J lost 6 bases, V lost 4 bases, and 12 bases had no gene match.

In this sample, this clone turned up once. The CDR3 sequence is CASSDTANTEAFF. The CDR3 nucleotides read TGTGCCAGCAGTGATACAGCGAACACTGAAGCTTTCTTT. This chain connects TRBV2 to TRBJ1-1; no reliable D call. Germline lookup yields CDR1 SNHLY and CDR2 FYNNEI. The V end was cut by 3 bases, the J end by 1 base, with 6 bases between. The CDR3 runs to 13 residues.

The chain uses TRBV7-9 and TRBJ1-6, with TRBD1 as a possible D gene (5 bases). CDR1 and CDR2 from the germline V gene are SEHNR and FQNEAQ (reference sequence). Trimming pared 4 bases from V and 0 bases from J, leaving 16 bases between. CDR3 size: 18 residues. DNA of the CDR3: TGTGCCAGCAGCTCCAACGACAGCCCGAGCTCCTATAATTCACCCCTCCACTTT. It translates to CASSSNDSPSSYNSPLHF.

The V and J genes are TRBV25-1 and TRBJ2-1, with 8 nucleotides matching TRBD1. Germline values: CDR1 MGHDK, CDR2 SYGVNS. Unmatched junction bases numbered 7, after V lost 4 bases and J lost 2 bases. This CDR3 is built from 16 residues. Here the CDR3 reads CASSGPGQATYNEQFF. The CDR3 nucleotides are TGTGCCAGCAGTGGCCCGGGACAGGCCACCTACAATGAGCAGTTCTTC.

The chain uses TRBV11-2 and TRBJ2-3; TRBD2 matches 12 bases. This CDR3 is 17 amino acids long. Germline trimming cut 1 base from V and 2 bases from J; bases unmatched to any gene: 4. Germline V gene sequence: CDR1 SGHAT, CDR2 FQNNGV. The DNA of the CDR3 is TGTGCCAGCAGCTTAGGACTAGCGGGAGAGGACACAGATACGCAGTATTTT. This codes for CASSLGLAGEDTDTQYF.

The chain combines TRBV6-1 with TRBJ2-7; 10 bases map to TRBD1. J gave up 5 bases and V 3 bases, and 10 bases lay outside the gene matches. The CDR3 covers 16 residues. Germline loops: CDR1 MNHNS, CDR2 SASEGT. The CDR3 protein is CASSEGQGPPQDEQYV. As DNA, the CDR3 is TGTGCCAGCAGTGAGGGACAGGGGCCTCCTCAGGACGAGCAGTACGTC.

This chain links TRBV9 with TRBJ2-3, with D uncertain. CDR3 length equals 14 residues. Germline loops: CDR1 SGDLS, CDR2 YYNGEE. V shed 0 bases and J shed 4 bases, with 9 bases lying between them. This chain's CDR3 is CASSVAKLSDTQYF. For the CDR3, the DNA is TGTGCCAGCAGCGTAGCCAAGCTCTCAGATACGCAGTATTTT.

This chain joins TRBV5-1 and TRBJ1-2, with D uncertain. The CDR3 has 14 amino acids. Germline-derived CDR1 and CDR2 are SGHRS and YFSETQ. V lost 4 bases and J lost 5, with 15 bases in between. The chain's CDR3 is CASSLPQPSYGYTF. The CDR3 bases are TGCGCCAGCAGCCTACCCCAACCATCTTATGGCTACACCTTC.

The V gene is TRBV9, the J gene TRBJ1-6; TRBD1 matches at 7 bases. V shed 0 bases and J 9 bases; nucleotides not matched to a gene: 9. CDR3 length: 16 residues. CDR1 and CDR2 from the germline V gene are SGDLS and YYNGEE. In DNA, the CDR3 is TGTGCCAGCAGCGTAGACGACAGGGTCTACGGTTCACCCCTCCACTTT. Its translation is CASSVDDRVYGSPLHF.

This sequence joins TRBV27 and TRBJ2-3; 12 bases are shared with TRBD2. Trimming cost V 7 bases and J 2 bases; bases outside gene matches: 13. CDR3 length: 18 residues. The germline CDR1 and CDR2 sequences are MNHEY and SMNVEV (reference sequence). This chain's CDR3 is CASTQIQTSGSLTDTQYF. The CDR3 DNA reads TGTGCCAGCACCCAAATCCAGACTAGCGGGAGCCTCACAGATACGCAGTATTTT.